This T cell receptor (beta chain) is drawn from a study of blood T cell repertoires in COVID-19. Background on the study: Samples of COVID-19 (acute and convalescent) were obtained from the United States, Italy and Spain. The analysed material was cDNA or gDNA that came from T cells, B-cell-depleted T cells, or PBMCs.

In the original workflow: Nucleated cell counts were estimated from reference gene primer amplification. Sequencing was performed with immunoSEQ multiplex PCR; in TCRdb, only in-frame clones are kept and a portion is missing. Clone size and V and J calls were adopted from that table, with D and trimming inferred from the DNA. The sample has 200,000 to 300,000 clones, 82% seen once. The CDR3 length is 14 residues. Germline V gene data show CDR1 as SGHTA and CDR2 as FQGTGA. V was clipped by 2 bases and J by 3 bases; unmatched bases: 2. The chain recombines TRBV7-3 with TRBJ2-3; 7 bases agree with TRBD2. The specimen was peripheral blood. The sequence was collected from a woman aged 55 to 70 with active or convalescent COVID-19. The CDR3 region is CASSLGLGTDTQYF. The CDR3 bases are TGTGCCAGCAGCTTAGGACTAGGGACAGATACGCAGTATTTT.